The source of this TCR beta chain is a study of blood T cell repertoires in COVID-19. For the study at large: Recovered participants had two consecutive negative NP/OP PCR tests, healthcare professional clearance, or symptom resolution. T cells, B-cell-depleted T cells, or PBMCs supplied cDNA or gDNA.

Across 20 to 25 US areas, participants ranged in age from about 18 to 90 years. The ends lost 0 bases at V and 6 bases at J; junction bases unmatched: 7. This CDR3 comprises 16 residues. The germline CDR1 and CDR2 sequences are SGHRS and YFSETQ. Original methodology: By means of reference gene primer amplification, nucleated cell counts were estimated. Sequenced by immunoSEQ multiplex PCR; TCRdb stores in-frame clones only, minus some. The V and J calls and clone size come from that table; D and trimming were worked out from the DNA. The repertoire consists of a few hundred thousand clones, with 85% to 90% occurring once and the leading ten covering over 3%.

The rearrangement joins TRBV5-1 to TRBJ2-1, with 9 bases matching TRBD2. The sample taken for sequencing was PBMCs or T cells enriched from blood (not recorded which). The sequence derives from a woman between 50 and 59 years old in a cohort exposed to, infected with or recovered from COVID-19 (not recorded which). As DNA, the CDR3 is TGCGCCAGCAGCTTGGTAGGGACTAGCAGGGGCAATGAGCAGTTCTTC. Translation: CASSLVGTSRGNEQFF.